This T cell receptor (beta chain) was sequenced during a study of vaccination and CD4 T cells after COVID-19. With the Oncomine TCR Beta short-read assay, DNA from cultured CD4+ T cells was sequenced. Using the QIAamp micro DNA kit, genomic DNA was extracted from the CD4+ T cells that had been cultured. TCRdb passed the PCR reads through MiXCR, listing each CDR3 protein once. The sample has over 14,000 distinct CDR3 sequences; 43% are singletons. Worth noting for this clonotype: Its specificity is unknown.

Germline values: CDR1 MNHNS, CDR2 SASEGT. V was shortened by 6 bases and J by 4 bases, with 10 bases between the two germline ends. The CDR3 is made up of 12 amino acids. Indicated treatment: approximately 10-day PBMC culture with coronavirus spike peptide pools or control peptides (ViraFEST assay). On days 3 and 7, half the medium was swapped for fresh IL-2-containing medium. This chain joins TRBV6-1 and TRBJ2-7; TRBD1 might be the D (5 bases). The receptor was isolated from a human donor with COVID-19. What was sequenced was cultured CD4+ T cells from blood. The CDR3, as DNA: TGTGCCAGCAGCCTACAGGAGTACGAGCAGTACTTC. Its translation: CASSLQEYEQYF.